Sequencing of this TCR beta chain was carried out in a study of T cell responses to AZD1222 COVID-19 vaccine. Produced via immunoSEQ multiplex PCR; TCRdb's table is partial and in-frame only. The data contain 95,000 to 120,000 clones, roughly 88% of them seen just once; the ten biggest clones take up about 6%. Trimming stripped 7 bases from V and 4 bases from J, with 11 bases between. CDR3 length: 13 amino acids. CDR1 and CDR2 (germline): MNHEY, SVGAGI. The sequencing used peripheral blood, collected 28 days after the second AZD1222 dose. The chain couples TRBV6-5 to TRBJ1-3; possible D gene TRBD1, 6 bases. The receptor's source is an adult who received the AZD1222 COVID-19 vaccine. The CDR3 DNA reads TGTGCCAGCACGGGGGGCGCGGGAAACACCATATATTTT. This encodes CASTGGAGNTIYF.